The present T cell receptor (beta chain) was sequenced within a study of beta chain features in type 1 diabetes. Study conclusions and caveats: Shortening that was moderate but significant affected the TCRB CDR3s of Type 1 diabetes patients in all four CD4+ subsets.

Expressed TCRB transcripts were sequenced, since all the RNA that had been isolated was reverse transcribed. Here immunoSEQ multiplex PCR was the method, and the copy in TCRdb shows in-frame clones only, minus some. The sample includes 15,000 or so clones, less than 85% of them seen just once. To note about this clone: Its antigen is not known.

Deletions cut 4 bases from V and 5 bases from J, with 12 bases between. Looked up from germline, CDR1 is SGHTA and CDR2 is FQGNSA. CDR3 length: 14 residues. The sample was stem cell memory CD4+ T cells from blood. The genes are TRBV7-2 and TRBJ2-1, with D hard to call. This receptor was identified in a man under 40 with type 1 diabetes. CDR3 nucleotide sequence: TGTGCCAGCAGCTCCTCTTACTCGGACAATGAGCAGTTCTTC. Protein product: CASSSSYSDNEQFF.